Each of the 29 T cell receptor beta chains below was sequenced from the same sample in a study of blood T cell repertoires in COVID-19. Some clones are missing from TCRdb's copy, which holds only in-frame ones; the method was immunoSEQ multiplex PCR. The table lists under 300,000 clones, roughly 86% of them singletons. Sequenced: peripheral blood. The origin of the receptors is an older woman with active or convalescent COVID-19.

The CDR3, as DNA: TGTGCCAGCAGTTACTTTACAGGGGGCTATGGCTACACCTTC. It translates to CASSYFTGGYGYTF. The V call is TRBV6-6, the J call TRBJ1-2; 8 positions agree with TRBD1. Trimming removed 1 base from V and 4 bases from J; junction bases left unmatched: 2. Germline V gene sequence: CDR1 MNHNY, CDR2 SVGAGI (reference sequence). CDR3 length equals 14 residues.

The chain has TRBV6-4 and TRBJ1-6; 7 positions match TRBD1. The trim removed 4 bases at V and 9 bases at J, leaving 6 bases unmatched. CDR3 length equals 14 residues. The germline gives CDR1 MRHNA, CDR2 SNTAGT. The CDR3 DNA is TGTGCCAGCAGTGGACAGGGTAGGGGTTCACCCCTCCACTTT. Amino acid sequence: CASSGQGRGSPLHF.

This clone was picked up one time. The V call is TRBV6-5, the J call TRBJ1-6; TRBD1 is a possible D gene (5 bases). The CDR3 loop spans 13 amino acids. With 10 bases removed from V and 7 bases from J, the gap between germline ends came to 14 bases. CDR1 MNHEY and CDR2 SVGAGI come from the germline V gene. The CDR3 here is CATFQTANSPLHF. The CDR3 region has the DNA TGTGCCACCTTCCAGACAGCAAATTCACCCCTCCACTTT.

This clone was picked up one time. This chain uses TRBV4-2 with TRBJ1-1; TRBD1 is a possible D gene (6 bases). The germline V gene encodes CDR1 LGHNA and CDR2 YNFKEQ. CDR3 size: 13 residues. The V and J ends lost 4 bases and 3 bases respectively, with 9 bases between them. CDR3 region: CASSPPGDTEAFF. The CDR3, as DNA: TGTGCCAGCAGCCCCCCAGGGGACACTGAAGCTTTCTTT.

This clone has more than one count but fewer than ten. V is TRBV5-4 and J is TRBJ1-2, with D tentatively TRBD1 (6 bases). Germline CDR1 and CDR2: SGHNT and YYREEE (reference sequence). The CDR3 has 14 residues. V lost 3 bases and J 2 bases, leaving 11 bases between the germline ends. CDR3 residues: CASSSAGTNYGYTF. CDR3 bases: TGTGCCAGCAGCTCAGCCGGGACAAACTATGGCTACACCTTC.

V and J are TRBV7-2 and TRBJ1-5, with D hard to call. This CDR3 comprises 14 residues. The V end lost 1 base, the J end lost 6 bases, and 10 bases lay between the germline ends. The germline V gene encodes CDR1 SGHTA and CDR2 FQGNSA. CDR3 protein: CASSLGSRAQPQHF. The CDR3 nucleotides read TGTGCCAGCAGCTTAGGCTCGAGGGCTCAGCCCCAGCATTTT.

This clone occurred once. This chain joins TRBV5-1 and TRBJ2-2; no clear D. This CDR3 is 14 amino acids long. The germline gives CDR1 SGHRS, CDR2 YFSETQ. Deletions cut 5 bases from V and 4 bases from J, with 12 bases between. The CDR3 bases are TGCGCCAGCAGTCCTCCTTCTCTCACCGGGGAGCTGTTTTTT. Translation gives CASSPPSLTGELFF.

As to this clone: An end of the junction does not agree with germline; a read error may underlie this. The chain combines TRBV4-1 with TRBJ1-2, with D unresolved. CDR3 length: 18 amino acids. Germline assignment: CDR1 MGHRA and CDR2 YSYEKL. The CDR3 sequence is CASSKEVAWESPNYGYTF. The CDR3 DNA follows: TGCGCCAGCAGCAAAGAGGTAGCCTGGGAGAGCCCTAACTATGGCTACACCTTC.

The chain is built from TRBV6-5 and TRBJ1-4; possible D gene TRBD1, 6 bases. Germline V CDR1 and CDR2: MNHEY, SVGAGI. The CDR3 has 13 amino acids. Trimming took 8 bases from V and 8 from J, leaving 15 bases between them. The chain's CDR3 is CASHAGVGEKLFF. The CDR3 coding sequence is TGTGCCAGCCACGCAGGGGTTGGAGAAAAACTGTTTTTT.

The rearrangement links TRBV5-4 to TRBJ2-2, with 8 bases fitting TRBD2. The V gene's germline CDR1 is SGHNT and CDR2 YYREEE (reference sequence). The CDR3 is 17 amino acids. The V segment lost 3 bases and the J segment 1 base; nucleotides outside the gene matches: 8. The CDR3 coding sequence is TGTGCCAGCAGCTCCTCTAGCGGGCCCTGGAACACCGGGGAGCTGTTTTTT. This sequence encodes CASSSSSGPWNTGELFF.

The CDR3: CASSPPTGTTTGNTIYF. Written as DNA, the CDR3 is TGTGCCAGCTCACCACCGACAGGGACCACCACAGGGAACACCATATATTTT. This chain links TRBV18 with TRBJ1-3, with 7 bases matching TRBD1. This CDR3 region has 17 residues. V lost 0 bases, J lost 7 bases, and 12 bases stayed unmatched. CDR1 and CDR2 (germline): KGHSH, LQKENI.

The CDR3 spells CASKKGDSGNTIYF. The CDR3 nucleotides read TGTGCCAGCAAGAAGGGAGACTCTGGAAACACCATATATTTT. The V call is TRBV27, the J call TRBJ1-3; D unresolved. Germline CDR1 is MNHEY and CDR2 is SMNVEV (reference sequence). This CDR3 comprises 14 residues. V was cut by 7 bases and J by 0 bases, with 10 bases left in between.

V gene TRBV20-1 combines with J gene TRBJ2-2, with 12 positions matching TRBD2. The CDR3 has 18 amino acids. With 3 bases clipped from V and 6 bases from J, the junction kept 14 bases outside the gene matches. Germline lookup yields CDR1 DFQATT and CDR2 SNEGSKA (reference sequence). CDR3 in amino acids: CSASYSGLAGRFPGELFF. The CDR3 bases are TGCAGTGCTAGTTACAGTGGACTAGCGGGGCGATTCCCCGGGGAGCTGTTTTTT.

The chain carries TRBV9 and TRBJ2-1; 9 bases match TRBD2. The V gene's germline CDR1 is SGDLS and CDR2 YYNGEE. With 0 bases clipped from V and 6 bases from J, the junction kept 7 bases outside the gene matches. The CDR3 totals 16 residues. The CDR3 loop reads CASSVGKRGDPNEQFF. In DNA, the CDR3 is TGTGCCAGCAGCGTAGGGAAGCGGGGGGATCCCAATGAGCAGTTCTTC.

The chain carries TRBV7-2 and TRBJ1-5; 7 bases fit TRBD1. This CDR3 spans 15 amino acids. V was clipped by 1 base and J by 4 bases; unmatched bases: 4. Germline values: CDR1 SGHTA, CDR2 FQGNSA. This CDR3 is CASSLVGGQNQPQHF. CDR3 DNA: TGTGCCAGCAGCTTAGTTGGGGGACAGAATCAGCCCCAGCATTTT.

The chain has TRBV10-1 and TRBJ1-1; the D gene is possibly TRBD1 (5 bases). This CDR3 has 15 amino acids. Per germline, CDR1 WNHNN and CDR2 SYGVQD (reference sequence). V lost 4 bases to trimming and J lost 1 base, with 13 bases between them. CDR3 loop: CASSAGGRTNTEAFF. The CDR3 DNA is TGCGCCAGCAGTGCGGGGGGACGGACGAACACTGAAGCTTTCTTT.

The rearrangement links TRBV11-3 to TRBJ2-1; 7 nucleotides align to TRBD1. The CDR3 sequence is 12 residues long. The V segment lost 5 bases and the J segment 7 bases; nucleotides outside the gene matches: 2. Germline V gene lookup returns CDR1 SGHNT and CDR2 YENEEA. The CDR3 nucleotides read TGTGCCAGCAGCACACAGGGGAATGAGCAGTTCTTC. This codes for CASSTQGNEQFF.

The chain is built from TRBV7-2 and TRBJ1-2; D gene ambiguous. Looked up from germline, CDR1 is SGHTA and CDR2 is FQGNSA. V lost 0 bases and J lost 5, with 13 bases in between. The CDR3 has 15 residues. CDR3 bases: TGTGCCAGCAGCTTAGCGGAGGGTACCCGTTATGGCTACACCTTC. This gives the protein CASSLAEGTRYGYTF.

V is TRBV4-1 and J is TRBJ2-3; 9 positions agree with TRBD2. V was clipped by 4 bases and J by 6 bases; unmatched bases: 14. Germline V lookup: CDR1 MGHRA, CDR2 YSYEKL. The CDR3 is 17 amino acids. In nucleotides, the CDR3 is TGCGCCAGCAGCCTGATAAAGGCCGGGACTAGCAGCGATACGCAGTATTTT. Its translation is CASSLIKAGTSSDTQYF.

The rearrangement links TRBV9 to TRBJ1-1; a weak D match, TRBD1 (5 bases). Germline V gives CDR1 SGDLS, CDR2 YYNGEE. V was clipped by 4 bases and J by 6 bases, with 16 bases between them. This CDR3 is built from 14 residues. The CDR3 sequence: CASSPLPRGAEAFF. The CDR3 DNA sequence: TGTGCCAGCAGCCCCTTACCGCGGGGGGCTGAAGCTTTCTTT.

The chain uses TRBV10-3 and TRBJ1-1; no clear D. CDR1 is ENHRY, CDR2 SYGVKD, per germline. This CDR3 is built from 14 residues. V was pared by 3 bases and J by 0 bases, with 8 bases between. The CDR3 DNA follows: TGTGCCATCAGTGACCGGGAACTGAACACTGAAGCTTTCTTT. Translated: CAISDRELNTEAFF.

This clone was seen a single time. The chain is built from TRBV6-4 and TRBJ1-1; D gene ambiguous. The CDR3 is 13 amino acids. Trimming cost V 8 bases and J 0 bases, with 10 bases left between them. Looked up from germline, CDR1 is MRHNA and CDR2 is SNTAGT. The chain's CDR3 is CASSRGLNTEAFF. The CDR3 region has the DNA TGTGCCAGCTCGCGGGGATTGAACACTGAAGCTTTCTTT.

This chain joins TRBV24-1 and TRBJ2-3, with D tentatively TRBD1 (7 bases). Germline-derived CDR1 and CDR2 are KGHDR and SFDVKD. V was cut by 4 bases and J by 1 base, with 11 bases left in between. There are 15 residues in the CDR3. CDR3 amino acids: CATSDQGGGTDTQYF. As DNA, the CDR3 is TGTGCCACCAGTGACCAGGGGGGCGGCACAGATACGCAGTATTTT.

The chain uses TRBV19 and TRBJ2-2, with D unresolved. CDR3 size: 17 residues. With 8 bases removed from V and 1 base from J, the gap between germline ends came to 20 bases. Germline V gene data show CDR1 as LNHDA and CDR2 as SQIVND (reference sequence). The CDR3 nucleotides read TGTGCCAGTGAACCAAGTCTCAAACACCTGAACACCGGGGAGCTGTTTTTT. Translated: CASEPSLKHLNTGELFF.

The chain employs TRBV24-1 and TRBJ2-7; D might be TRBD1 (7 bases). The germline CDR1 and CDR2 sequences are KGHDR and SFDVKD. The ends were cut back, 5 bases at V and 3 bases at J, with 16 bases in the middle. The CDR3 extends over 15 amino acids. The CDR3 nucleotides are TGTGCCACCAGTGCGTTGGCAGGGGGGTTCTACGAGCAGTACTTC. Translating it yields CATSALAGGFYEQYF.

V and J are TRBV6-6 and TRBJ2-7; TRBD1 is a possible D gene (5 bases). Germline CDR1 MNHNY, CDR2 SVGAGI (reference sequence). Trimming removed 6 bases at V and 4 bases at J, with 10 bases between. The CDR3 runs to 12 residues. CDR3 coding DNA: TGTGCCAGCAGCCCGCAGGGTTACGAGCAGTACTTC. It yields the protein CASSPQGYEQYF.

This chain joins TRBV27 and TRBJ2-7, with TRBD2 as a possible D gene (6 bases). V lost 8 bases and J 9 bases, leaving 17 bases between the germline ends. Germline-derived CDR1 and CDR2 are MNHEY and SMNVEV (reference sequence). CDR3 length equals 12 residues. For the CDR3, the DNA is TGTGCCAGCTCTTCGCTTAGTAGCGGGCAGTACTTC. Amino acids: CASSSLSSGQYF.

This clone has more than one count but fewer than ten. The genes are TRBV18 and TRBJ1-5; no firm D call. Germline loops: CDR1 KGHSH, CDR2 LQKENI. V lost 3 bases and J 0 bases, leaving 3 bases between the germline ends. The CDR3 sequence is 13 residues long. This chain's CDR3 is CASSPGSNQPQHF. In nucleotides, the CDR3 is TGTGCCAGCTCACCCGGTAGCAATCAGCCCCAGCATTTT.

The rearrangement uses TRBV3-1 (or the pseudogene TRBV3-2) and TRBJ1-6; possible D gene TRBD1, 6 bases. The CDR3 contains 16 residues. The V gene lost 1 base and the J gene lost 9 bases, with 16 bases spanning the gap. Germline-derived CDR1 and CDR2 are LGHDT and YNNKEL (reference sequence). CDR3 protein: CASSQGTYLQGSPLHF. The CDR3 nucleotides read TGTGCCAGCAGCCAAGGGACTTATTTACAGGGTTCACCCCTCCACTTT.